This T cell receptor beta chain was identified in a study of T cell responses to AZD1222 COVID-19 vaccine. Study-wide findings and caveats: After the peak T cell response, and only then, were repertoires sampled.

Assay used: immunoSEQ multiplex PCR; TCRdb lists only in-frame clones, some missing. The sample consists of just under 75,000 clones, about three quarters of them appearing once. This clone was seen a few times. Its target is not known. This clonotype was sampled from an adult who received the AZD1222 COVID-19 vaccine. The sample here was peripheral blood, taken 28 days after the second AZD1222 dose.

CDR3 sequence reads: CASSQDLRGLAGGEQFF. In nucleotides, the CDR3 is TGTGCCAGCAGCCAAGATCTTCGAGGACTAGCGGGGGGGGAGCAGTTCTTC. The chain is built from TRBV4-2 and TRBJ2-1; TRBD2 agrees at 15 bases. Germline trimming cut 0 bases from V and 10 bases from J; bases unmatched to any gene: 7. The germline V gene has CDR1 LGHNA and CDR2 YNFKEQ. The CDR3 runs to 17 residues.